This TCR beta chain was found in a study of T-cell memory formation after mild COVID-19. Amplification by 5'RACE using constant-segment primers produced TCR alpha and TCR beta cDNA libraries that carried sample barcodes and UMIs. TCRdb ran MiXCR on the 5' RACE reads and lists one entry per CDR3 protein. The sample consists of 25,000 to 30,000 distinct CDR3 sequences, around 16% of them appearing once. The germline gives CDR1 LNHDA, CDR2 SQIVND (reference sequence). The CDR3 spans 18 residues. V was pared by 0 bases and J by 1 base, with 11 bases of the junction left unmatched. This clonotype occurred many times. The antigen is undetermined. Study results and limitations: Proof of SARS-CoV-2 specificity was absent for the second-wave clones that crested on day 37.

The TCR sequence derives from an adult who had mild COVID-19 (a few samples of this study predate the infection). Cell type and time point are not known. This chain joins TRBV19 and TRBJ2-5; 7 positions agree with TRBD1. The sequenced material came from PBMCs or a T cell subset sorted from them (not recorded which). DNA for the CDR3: TGTGCCAGTAGTATAGATGGGCGTTTGGACAGGAGCCAAGAGACCCAGTACTTC. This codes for CASSIDGRLDRSQETQYF.